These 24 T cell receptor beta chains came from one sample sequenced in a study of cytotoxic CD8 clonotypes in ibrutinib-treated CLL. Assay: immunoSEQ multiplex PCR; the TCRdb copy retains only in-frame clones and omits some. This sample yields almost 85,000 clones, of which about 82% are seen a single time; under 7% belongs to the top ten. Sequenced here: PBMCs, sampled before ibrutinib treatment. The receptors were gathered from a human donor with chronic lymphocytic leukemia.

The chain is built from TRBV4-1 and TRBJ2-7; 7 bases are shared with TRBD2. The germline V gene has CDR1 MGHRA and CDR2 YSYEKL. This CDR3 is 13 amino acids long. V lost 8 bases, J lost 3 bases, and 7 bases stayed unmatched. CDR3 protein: CASARGGDYEQYF. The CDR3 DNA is TGCGCCAGCGCCCGCGGGGGAGACTACGAGCAGTACTTC.

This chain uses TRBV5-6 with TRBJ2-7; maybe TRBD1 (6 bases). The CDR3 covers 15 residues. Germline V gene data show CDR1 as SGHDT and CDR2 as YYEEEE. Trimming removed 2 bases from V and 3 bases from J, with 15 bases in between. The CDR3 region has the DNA TGTGCCAGCAGCTTCCAGGGGAGCTCAAGCTACGAGCAGTACTTC. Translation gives CASSFQGSSSYEQYF.

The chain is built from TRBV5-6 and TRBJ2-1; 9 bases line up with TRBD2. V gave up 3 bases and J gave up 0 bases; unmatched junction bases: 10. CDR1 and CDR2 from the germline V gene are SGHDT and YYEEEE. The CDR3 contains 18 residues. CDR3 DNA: TGTGCCAGCAGCTGGGGACTAGCCGCCCCCAGCTCCTACAATGAGCAGTTCTTC. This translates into CASSWGLAAPSSYNEQFF.

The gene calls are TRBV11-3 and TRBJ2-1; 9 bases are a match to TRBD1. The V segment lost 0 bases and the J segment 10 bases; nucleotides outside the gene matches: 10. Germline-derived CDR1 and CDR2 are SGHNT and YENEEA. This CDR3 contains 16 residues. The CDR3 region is CASSLDRGQGFGEQFF. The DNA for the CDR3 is TGTGCCAGCAGCTTAGATAGGGGACAGGGTTTCGGCGAGCAGTTCTTC.

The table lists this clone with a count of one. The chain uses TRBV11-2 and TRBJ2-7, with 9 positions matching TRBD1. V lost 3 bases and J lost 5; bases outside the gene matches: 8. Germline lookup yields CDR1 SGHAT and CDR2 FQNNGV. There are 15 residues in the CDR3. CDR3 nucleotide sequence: TGTGCCAGCAGCTTCAGAGGACAGGGGCCCCACGAGCAGTACTTC. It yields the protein CASSFRGQGPHEQYF.

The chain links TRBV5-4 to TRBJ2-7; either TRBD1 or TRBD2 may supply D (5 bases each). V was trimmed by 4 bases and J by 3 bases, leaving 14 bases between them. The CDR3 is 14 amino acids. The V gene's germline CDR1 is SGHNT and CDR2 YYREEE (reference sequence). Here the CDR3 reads CASSPGTSDYEQYF. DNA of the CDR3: TGTGCCAGCAGCCCCGGGACCTCCGACTACGAGCAGTACTTC.

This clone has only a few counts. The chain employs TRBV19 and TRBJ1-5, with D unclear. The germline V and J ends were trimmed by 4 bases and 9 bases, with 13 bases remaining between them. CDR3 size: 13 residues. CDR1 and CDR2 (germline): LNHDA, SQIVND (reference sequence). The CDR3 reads CASSTRIGMPQHF. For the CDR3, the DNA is TGTGCCAGTAGTACACGGATTGGGATGCCCCAGCATTTT.

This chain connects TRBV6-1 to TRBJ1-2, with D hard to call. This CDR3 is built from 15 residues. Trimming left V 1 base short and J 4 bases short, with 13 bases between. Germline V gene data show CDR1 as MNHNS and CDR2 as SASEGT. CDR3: CASSEVGQRSYGYTF. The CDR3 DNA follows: TGTGCCAGCAGTGAAGTAGGGCAGCGGAGCTATGGCTACACCTTC.

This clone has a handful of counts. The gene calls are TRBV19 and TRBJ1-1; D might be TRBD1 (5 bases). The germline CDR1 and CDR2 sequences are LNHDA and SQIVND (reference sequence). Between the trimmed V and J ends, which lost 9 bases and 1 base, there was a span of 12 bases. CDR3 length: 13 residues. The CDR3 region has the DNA TGTGCCAGCGGAGGCAGGGCGAACACTGAAGCTTTCTTT. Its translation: CASGGRANTEAFF.

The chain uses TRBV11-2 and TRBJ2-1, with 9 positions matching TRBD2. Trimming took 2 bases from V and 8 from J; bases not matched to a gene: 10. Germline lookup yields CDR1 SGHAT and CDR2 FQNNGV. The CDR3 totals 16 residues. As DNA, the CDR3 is TGTGCCAGCAGCTTACACCCGGGACTAGCCTCGGATGAGCAGTTCTTC. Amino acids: CASSLHPGLASDEQFF.

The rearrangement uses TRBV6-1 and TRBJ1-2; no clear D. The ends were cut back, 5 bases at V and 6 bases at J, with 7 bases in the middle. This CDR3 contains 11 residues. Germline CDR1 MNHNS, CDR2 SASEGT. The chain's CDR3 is CASSSFDGYTF. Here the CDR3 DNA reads TGTGCCAGCAGTTCGTTCGATGGCTACACCTTC.

CDR3 in amino acids: CASSRQEGYEQYF. The CDR3 DNA reads as TGTGCCAGCAGTCGACAGGAGGGCTACGAGCAGTACTTC. The chain uses TRBV6-5 and TRBJ2-7; tentatively, D is TRBD1 or TRBD2 (6 bases each). CDR3 length: 13 residues. Germline-derived CDR1 and CDR2 are MNHEY and SVGAGI. V was pared by 5 bases and J by 3 bases, with 11 bases between.

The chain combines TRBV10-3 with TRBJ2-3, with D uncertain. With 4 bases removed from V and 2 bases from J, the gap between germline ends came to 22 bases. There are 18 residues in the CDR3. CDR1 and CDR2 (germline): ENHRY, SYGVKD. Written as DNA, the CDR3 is TGTGCCATCAGTGTCCCCAGCTCATACCCTTCCCACACAGATACGCAGTATTTT. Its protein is CAISVPSSYPSHTDTQYF.

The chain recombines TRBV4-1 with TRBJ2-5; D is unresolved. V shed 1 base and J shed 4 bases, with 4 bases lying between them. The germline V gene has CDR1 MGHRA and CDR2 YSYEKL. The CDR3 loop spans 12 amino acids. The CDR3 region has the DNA TGCGCCAGCAGCCAAGGATTAGAGACCCAGTACTTC. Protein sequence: CASSQGLETQYF.

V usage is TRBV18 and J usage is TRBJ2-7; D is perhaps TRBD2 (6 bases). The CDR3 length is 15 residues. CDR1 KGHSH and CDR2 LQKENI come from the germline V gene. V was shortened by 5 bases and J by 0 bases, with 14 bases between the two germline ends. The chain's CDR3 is CASSSGGPNSYEQYF. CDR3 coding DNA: TGTGCCAGCTCATCCGGGGGACCCAACTCCTACGAGCAGTACTTC.

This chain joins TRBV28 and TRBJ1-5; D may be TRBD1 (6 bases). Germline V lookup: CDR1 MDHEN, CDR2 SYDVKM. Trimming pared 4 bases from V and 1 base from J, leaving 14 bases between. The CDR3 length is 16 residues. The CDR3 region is CASSSVGGLSNQPQHF. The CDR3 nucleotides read TGTGCCAGCAGTTCGGTAGGGGGGCTAAGCAATCAGCCCCAGCATTTT.

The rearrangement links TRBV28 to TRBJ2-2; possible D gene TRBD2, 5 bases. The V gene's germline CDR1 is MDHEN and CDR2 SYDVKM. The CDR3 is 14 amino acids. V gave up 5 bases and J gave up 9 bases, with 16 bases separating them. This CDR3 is CASSALEGPRELFF. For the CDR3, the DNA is TGTGCCAGCAGTGCGCTTGAGGGTCCGCGGGAGCTGTTTTTT.

Here the CDR3 reads CASSRGQGEKLFF. DNA for the CDR3: TGTGCCAGCAGTCGGGGACAGGGGGAAAAACTGTTTTTT. The J gene is TRBJ1-4, the V gene TRBV11-2; the match to TRBD1 covers 10 bases. The germline V gene encodes CDR1 SGHAT and CDR2 FQNNGV. Germline trimming cut 6 bases from V and 8 bases from J; bases unmatched to any gene: 3. This CDR3 is built from 13 residues.

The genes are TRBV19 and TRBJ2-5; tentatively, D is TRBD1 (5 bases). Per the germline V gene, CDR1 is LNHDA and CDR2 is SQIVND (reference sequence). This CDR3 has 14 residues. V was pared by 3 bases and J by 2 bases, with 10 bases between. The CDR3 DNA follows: TGTGCCAGTAGTATCATCGCAGGGCAAGAGACCCAGTACTTC. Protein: CASSIIAGQETQYF. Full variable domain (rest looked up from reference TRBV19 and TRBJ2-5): DGGITQSPKYLFRKEGQNVTLSCEQNLNHDAMYWYRQDPGQGLRLIYYSQIVNDFQKGDIAEGYSVSREKKESFPLTVTSAQKNPTAFYLCASSIIAGQETQYFGPGTRLLVL.

CDR3 in DNA: TGCGCCAGCAGCTTGTTGGTAGGGGGGCCCACCGGGGAGCTGTTTTTT. Translated: CASSLLVGGPTGELFF. The chain combines TRBV5-1 with TRBJ2-2; D could derive from TRBD1 or TRBD2 (6 bases each). Trimming took off 1 base at V and 4 bases at J, with 14 bases between the two ends. CDR3 length: 16 residues. Germline CDR1 is SGHRS and CDR2 is YFSETQ.

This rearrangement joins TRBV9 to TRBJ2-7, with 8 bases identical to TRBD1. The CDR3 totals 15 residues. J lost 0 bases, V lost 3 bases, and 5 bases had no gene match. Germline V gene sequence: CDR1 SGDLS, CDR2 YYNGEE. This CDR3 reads CASSGGQGSSYEQYF. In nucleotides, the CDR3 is TGTGCCAGCAGCGGAGGACAGGGAAGCTCCTACGAGCAGTACTTC.

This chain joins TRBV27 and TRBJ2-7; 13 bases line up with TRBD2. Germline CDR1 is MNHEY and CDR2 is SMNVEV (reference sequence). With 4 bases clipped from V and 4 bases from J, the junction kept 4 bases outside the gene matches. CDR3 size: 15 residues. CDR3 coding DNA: TGTGCCAGCAGTTACAGGACTAGCGGGAGATACGAGCAGTACTTC. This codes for CASSYRTSGRYEQYF.

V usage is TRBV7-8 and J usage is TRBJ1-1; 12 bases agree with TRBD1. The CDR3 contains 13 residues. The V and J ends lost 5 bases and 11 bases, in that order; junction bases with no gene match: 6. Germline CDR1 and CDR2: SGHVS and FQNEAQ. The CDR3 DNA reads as TGTGCCAGCAGCCCCGGGACAGGGGGCGACGCTTTCTTT. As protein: CASSPGTGGDAFF.

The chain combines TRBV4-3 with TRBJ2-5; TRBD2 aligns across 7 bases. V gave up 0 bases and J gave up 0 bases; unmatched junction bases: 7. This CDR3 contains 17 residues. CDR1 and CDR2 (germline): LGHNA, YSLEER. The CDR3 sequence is CASSQDLAAAYQETQYF. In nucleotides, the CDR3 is TGCGCCAGCAGCCAAGATCTAGCGGCGGCGTACCAAGAGACCCAGTACTTC.